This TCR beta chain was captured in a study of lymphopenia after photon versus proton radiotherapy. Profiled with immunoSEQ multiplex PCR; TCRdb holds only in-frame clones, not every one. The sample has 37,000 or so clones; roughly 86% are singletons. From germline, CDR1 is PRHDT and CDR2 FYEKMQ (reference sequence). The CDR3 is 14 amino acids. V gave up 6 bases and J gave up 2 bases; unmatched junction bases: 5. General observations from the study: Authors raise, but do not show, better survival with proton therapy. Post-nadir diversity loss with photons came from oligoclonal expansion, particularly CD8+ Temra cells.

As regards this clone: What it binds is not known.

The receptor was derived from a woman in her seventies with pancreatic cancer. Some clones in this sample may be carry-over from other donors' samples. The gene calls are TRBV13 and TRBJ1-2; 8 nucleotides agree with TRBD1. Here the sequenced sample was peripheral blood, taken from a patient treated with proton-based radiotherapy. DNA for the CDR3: TGTGCCAGCAGTCTGGGGACAGGAAACTATGGCTACACCTTC. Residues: CASSLGTGNYGYTF. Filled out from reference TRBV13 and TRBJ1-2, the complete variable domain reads AAGVIQSPRHLIKEKRETATLKCYPIPRHDTVYWYQQGPGQDPQFLISFYEKMQSDKGSIPDRFSAQQFSDYHSELNMSSLELGDSALYFCASSLGTGNYGYTFGSGTRLTVV.